The T cell receptor beta chain described here comes from a study of OX40 agonist ivuxolimab in advanced cancers. Some background on the complete study: Ivuxolimab was an agonistic, fully human IgG2 monoclonal antibody directed against OX40 (CD134), a costimulatory receptor. Partial responses were achieved by three dose-escalation patients, of whom one had hepatocellular carcinoma and two had cutaneous melanoma. In the dose-escalation cohort, 70% to 85% of patients were male, and the mean age was roughly 60 years with a range of roughly 23 to 90. Prior anti-PD-1, anti-PD-L1 or anti-CTLA-4 therapy was permitted, and less than 45% of dose-escalation patients had received checkpoint inhibitors. The point of sequencing TCRbeta in the periphery was to test whether ivuxolimab changed TCR sequence diversity and drove clonal T-cell expansion. Of the approximately 50 dose-escalation patients, hepatocellular carcinoma was present in around 19, melanoma in some 15, renal cell carcinoma in 9 and head and neck cancer in 9. The paper covers the monotherapy dose-escalation part of the phase I ivuxolimab trial, which included N ≈ 52 patients. Intravenous ivuxolimab was administered to patients every 2 weeks at six dose levels: 0.01, 0.1, 0.3, 1.5, 3 and 10 mg/kg. Study-level results and caveats: Low levels of normalized T-cell clonal expansion were also seen in some patients who did not respond. In the 0.1-3.0 mg/kg groups, partial responders had among the lowest normalized peripheral clonal expansion, particularly in CD8+ T cells. At doses from 0.1 to 3.0 mg/kg, clonal expansion was seen in both CD4+ and CD8+ blood T cells between baseline and week 6. On average, CD8+ T cells showed more expanded clones than CD4+ T cells after ivuxolimab. Which antigens the clonally expanded peripheral T cells were specific for was not determined.

Patients with autoimmune disease history or receiving systemic immunosuppression were excluded from the trial. Peripheral blood for TCR sequencing was collected from all dose cohorts at baseline, on cycle 4 day 1, and on cycle 7 day 1. The samples were drawn from a first-in-human, open-label, multicenter phase I dose-escalation trial of ivuxolimab. Adults with locally advanced or metastatic melanoma, renal cell carcinoma, hepatocellular carcinoma or head and neck squamous cell carcinoma were enrolled in the trial. CD4+ and CD8+ T cells were sorted separately from peripheral blood before TCR sequencing. On this clone itself: What this receptor recognizes is not known. Base quality data are lacking; no much larger clone is found one base away.

Genomic DNA was isolated from the sorted cells so that the TCRbeta CDR3 region could be sequenced. The immunoSEQ Assay was used to sequence the TCRbeta CDR3 regions. TCRdb limited this immuneACCESS table to in-frame rearrangements with V and J called. A share of clones is missing; checked studies link under half to unresolved V genes, and the rest is unexplained. Across this sample there are fewer than 95,000 clones, with about 92% seen only once. The ten largest clones add up to around 3.5% of the sample. The CDR3 numbers 12 residues from cysteine through phenylalanine. The only DNA kept is the CDR3, 36 bases in frame from the first base. According to the germline V gene, CDR1 reads SQVTM and CDR2 reads ANQGSEA. V is shortened by 5 bases, J by 5 bases, and the region joining them spans 12 bases.

The source material was CD4+ or CD8+ T cells sorted from blood, sampled in a trial of the OX40 agonist ivuxolimab. The V gene is TRBV29-1 and the J gene is TRBJ1-2, with no confident D gene call. The receptor was isolated from an adult with an advanced solid tumor such as melanoma, head and neck, liver or kidney cancer. The base sequence is TGCAGCGTTTATGATGGACTGTATGGCTACACCTTC. The translation is CSVYDGLYGYTF.